These 30 T cell receptor beta chains came from one sample sequenced in a study of beta chain features in type 1 diabetes. The entirety of the isolated RNA underwent reverse transcription, so expressed TCRB transcripts were sequenced. Repertoires were generated with immunoSEQ multiplex PCR, while TCRdb's copy carries only in-frame clones and drops some. This sample has approximately 170,000 clones, with over 7.5% found just once. The sequencing input was central memory CD4+ T cells from blood. The receptor source for this set is a woman under 30 in good health.

This clone turned up a few times. J is TRBJ2-7 and V is TRBV29-1; the D is unclear. CDR3 length: 13 amino acids. The germline CDR1 and CDR2 sequences are SQVTM and ANQGSEA. V was trimmed by 4 bases and J by 3 bases, leaving 13 bases between them. The CDR3 DNA sequence: TGCAGCGTTGCCGGAAGCGCCCTCTACGAGCAGTACTTC. This translates into CSVAGSALYEQYF.

V usage is TRBV5-4 and J usage is TRBJ2-1; 14 bases are a match to TRBD2. Per germline, CDR1 SGHNT and CDR2 YYREEE (reference sequence). V lost 2 bases, J lost 9 bases, and 4 bases stayed unmatched. This CDR3 spans 15 amino acids. The DNA for the CDR3 is TGTGCCAGCAGCTTAGGGACTAGCGGGAGCGTTGAGCAGTTCTTC. It encodes CASSLGTSGSVEQFF.

The chain employs TRBV4-1 and TRBJ2-6; 10 nucleotides line up with TRBD2. CDR1 and CDR2 (germline): MGHRA, YSYEKL. Trimming took 0 bases from V and 1 from J; bases not matched to a gene: 3. The CDR3 consists of 18 residues. The CDR3 region is CASSQEQRGGSGANVLTF. CDR3 sequence (DNA): TGCGCCAGCAGCCAAGAGCAGCGGGGGGGTTCTGGGGCCAACGTCCTGACTTTC.

This clone was observed a few times. The chain carries TRBV29-1 and TRBJ2-5; a weak D match, TRBD1 (7 bases). CDR1 and CDR2 (germline): SQVTM, ANQGSEA. V lost 0 bases and J lost 5, with 16 bases in between. The CDR3 is 15 residues long. The CDR3 loop is CSVEDPRGARETQYF. In DNA, the CDR3 is TGCAGCGTTGAAGATCCCAGGGGGGCGCGGGAGACCCAGTACTTC.

This clone was observed a handful of times. The rearrangement links TRBV7-3 to TRBJ1-4, with a tentative D call TRBD1 (6 bases). This CDR3 is 15 amino acids long. V lost 5 bases and J lost 7, with 17 bases in between. Germline V CDR1 and CDR2: SGHTA, FQGTGA. The CDR3 DNA is TGTGCCAGCAGCGGGCGGACAGTTTTTAGTGAAAAACTGTTTTTT. Its protein is CASSGRTVFSEKLFF.

V and J are TRBV7-2 and TRBJ1-1; TRBD1 might be the D (5 bases). V lost 2 bases to trimming and J lost 3 bases, with 7 bases between them. This CDR3 is built from 13 residues. The germline V gene has CDR1 SGHTA and CDR2 FQGNSA. Here the CDR3 reads CASSLQGDTEAFF. The CDR3 DNA follows: TGTGCCAGCAGCTTACAGGGCGACACTGAAGCTTTCTTT.

The chain carries TRBV15 and TRBJ2-7; 8 positions agree with TRBD1. This CDR3 region has 13 residues. Trimming removed 4 bases from V and 2 bases from J; junction bases left unmatched: 1. Germline CDR1 and CDR2: LNHNV and YYDKDF (reference sequence). The CDR3 DNA sequence: TGTGCCACCAGCAAGGGACAGGCCTACGAGCAGTACTTC. It translates to CATSKGQAYEQYF.

The chain uses TRBV7-8 and TRBJ2-3; 15 positions match TRBD2. The CDR3 has 16 residues. Germline loops: CDR1 SGHVS, CDR2 FQNEAQ. V shed 1 base and J 8 bases; nucleotides not matched to a gene: 4. The CDR3: CASSLEGLAGGLTQYF. Written as DNA, the CDR3 is TGTGCCAGCAGCTTAGAGGGACTAGCGGGAGGTCTTACGCAGTATTTT.

The chain links TRBV7-2 to TRBJ1-1; the D gene is possibly TRBD1 (6 bases). Germline loops: CDR1 SGHTA, CDR2 FQGNSA. The ends were cut back, 1 base at V and 4 bases at J, with 10 bases in the middle. There are 14 residues in the CDR3. CDR3 sequence: CASSLEGGGTEAFF. The CDR3 nucleotides read TGTGCCAGCAGCTTAGAAGGGGGGGGCACTGAAGCTTTCTTT.

The sample holds a few counts of this clone. The chain joins TRBV11-2 to TRBJ2-5, with TRBD1 as a possible D gene (5 bases). Germline-derived CDR1 and CDR2 are SGHAT and FQNNGV. The CDR3 consists of 15 residues. V was clipped by 5 bases and J by 4 bases, with 17 bases between them. The CDR3 sequence: CASSRPGHRPETQYF. The CDR3, as DNA: TGTGCCAGCAGCCGACCCGGACATAGGCCAGAGACCCAGTACTTC. The variable domain in full, with the rest retrieved from reference TRBV11-2 and TRBJ2-5, is EAGVAQSPRYKIIEKRQSVAFWCNPISGHATLYWYQQILGQGPKLLIQFQNNGVVDDSQLPKDRFSAERLKGVDSTLKIQPAKLEDSAVYLCASSRPGHRPETQYFGPGTRLLVL.

The V gene is TRBV6-6, the J gene TRBJ2-5; 7 nucleotides match TRBD1. V was pared by 11 bases and J by 4 bases, with 7 bases of the junction left unmatched. Germline CDR1 is MNHNY and CDR2 is SVGAGI (reference sequence). The CDR3 spans 12 residues. The CDR3 protein is CAGSQGRETQYF. CDR3 sequence (DNA): TGTGCCGGGTCACAGGGGCGAGAGACCCAGTACTTC.

This clone was observed a few times. The chain joins TRBV5-4 to TRBJ2-2; TRBD1 matches at 7 bases. Germline CDR1 is SGHNT and CDR2 is YYREEE (reference sequence). V lost 4 bases and J lost 5; bases outside the gene matches: 5. This CDR3 comprises 14 residues. The CDR3 DNA is TGTGCCAGCAGCCCACTACAGGGGACCGGGGAGCTGTTTTTT. Translating gives CASSPLQGTGELFF.

The CDR3 DNA follows: TGCAGCGTTGAAGAATCAGAACACCCCTACGAGCAGTACTTC. Translated: CSVEESEHPYEQYF. This chain links TRBV29-1 with TRBJ2-7; no clear D. CDR3 size: 14 residues. CDR1 is SQVTM and CDR2 is ANQGSEA in the germline V gene. V lost 0 bases to trimming and J lost 2 bases, with 11 bases between them.

This clone has only a few counts. For the CDR3, the DNA is TGTGCCAGCAGCGGGGGACTAGCAGTTCATGAGCAGTTCTTC. It yields the protein CASSGGLAVHEQFF. The chain couples TRBV11-2 to TRBJ2-1; 9 nucleotides line up with TRBD2. V lost 5 bases to trimming and J lost 8 bases; unmatched junction nucleotides: 7. CDR1 is SGHAT, CDR2 FQNNGV, per germline. The CDR3 runs to 14 residues.

This clone was found a few times. This CDR3 reads CASSMDLGQQYF. The CDR3 DNA is TGCGCCAGCAGCATGGACCTGGGGCAGCAGTACTTC. The chain recombines TRBV5-1 with TRBJ2-7, with a weak D call TRBD1 (5 bases). The CDR3 contains 12 residues. Germline V gene sequence: CDR1 SGHRS, CDR2 YFSETQ. V lost 4 bases and J 8 bases, leaving 13 bases between the germline ends. The whole variable domain, filled in from reference TRBV5-1 and TRBJ2-7, reads KAGVTQTPRYLIKTRGQQVTLSCSPISGHRSVSWYQQTPGQGLQFLFEYFSETQRNKGNFPGRFSGRQFSNSRSEMNVSTLELGDSALYLCASSMDLGQQYFGPGTRLTVT.

The chain employs TRBV7-2 and TRBJ1-2, with D possibly TRBD1 on 6 matching bases. Germline lookup yields CDR1 SGHTA and CDR2 FQGNSA. V was trimmed by 0 bases and J by 5 bases, leaving 13 bases between them. The CDR3 spans 15 residues. CDR3 sequence: CASSLAQGLRYGYTF. The CDR3 nucleotides read TGTGCCAGCAGCTTAGCCCAGGGGCTGAGGTATGGCTACACCTTC.

V is TRBV18 and J is TRBJ2-7; TRBD1 might be the D (6 bases). The V end lost 3 bases, the J end lost 5 bases, and 14 bases lay between the germline ends. Germline CDR1 is KGHSH and CDR2 is LQKENI. The CDR3 runs to 14 residues. The CDR3 loop is CASSPSGVSHEQYF. The CDR3 bases are TGTGCCAGCTCACCCTCAGGGGTATCCCACGAGCAGTACTTC.

This clone was counted at least ten times. This specimen includes other DNA sequences encoding the same CDR3. This chain links TRBV7-9 with TRBJ2-5; TRBD1 matches at 9 bases. The J segment lost 5 bases and the V segment lost 0 bases, leaving 4 bases of the junction unmatched. The CDR3 is made up of 15 amino acids. CDR1 and CDR2 from the germline V gene are SEHNR and FQNEAQ (reference sequence). The CDR3 DNA reads as TGTGCCAGCAGCTTAGCCACAGGGGGCGGCGAGACCCAGTACTTC. Protein sequence: CASSLATGGGETQYF.

In this sample, this clone turned up a few times. CDR3 protein: CAWTPGRGTEAFF. For the CDR3, the DNA is TGTGCCTGGACCCCAGGGAGGGGCACTGAAGCTTTCTTT. The chain has TRBV30 and TRBJ1-1; D is perhaps TRBD1 (5 bases). V lost 4 bases and J lost 4, with 13 bases in between. The CDR3 loop spans 13 amino acids. In germline, CDR1 is GTSNPN, CDR2 SVGIG (reference sequence). Using reference TRBV30 and TRBJ1-1 for the parts outside the CDR3, the full variable domain is SQTIHQWPATLVQPVGSPLSLECTVEGTSNPNLYWYRQAAGRGLQLLFYSVGIGQISSEVPQNLSASRPQDRQFILSSKKLLLSDSGFYLCAWTPGRGTEAFFGQGTRLTVV.

The V gene is TRBV29-1, the J gene TRBJ2-3, with TRBD2 matching 10 bases. Germline V gene data show CDR1 as SQVTM and CDR2 as ANQGSEA. The CDR3 sequence is 16 residues long. V gave up 4 bases and J gave up 5 bases; unmatched junction bases: 12. CDR3 DNA sequence: TGCAGCGTTGGTTTAGGGGCTAGCGGGGGTGGAGATACGCAGTATTTT. Its translation is CSVGLGASGGGDTQYF.

The V gene is TRBV27, the J gene TRBJ1-4, with no clear D. The germline V gene encodes CDR1 MNHEY and CDR2 SMNVEV (reference sequence). The CDR3 sequence is 17 residues long. The germline V and J ends were trimmed by 3 bases and 3 bases, with 17 bases remaining between them. Here the CDR3 reads CASSLVPRGMANEKLFF. For the CDR3, the DNA is TGTGCCAGCAGTTTGGTACCTCGCGGGATGGCTAATGAAAAACTGTTTTTT.

There are a few counts of this clone. The rearrangement uses TRBV30 and TRBJ2-2; D unclear. This CDR3 has 14 residues. Looked up from germline, CDR1 is GTSNPN and CDR2 is SVGIG (reference sequence). Trimming took 0 bases from V and 5 from J, leaving 10 bases between them. CDR3 nucleotide sequence: TGTGCCTGGAGTGTGTCCTGGCGGACCGGGGAGCTGTTTTTT. Amino acid sequence: CAWSVSWRTGELFF.

This clone was recorded a few times. The V call is TRBV2, the J call TRBJ2-7, with TRBD1 matching 9 bases. The CDR3 is 13 residues long. The ends lost 4 bases at V and 5 bases at J; junction bases unmatched: 3. Germline CDR1 SNHLY, CDR2 FYNNEI. CDR3 coding DNA: TGTGCCAGCAGTGGAACAGGGGGCAACGAGCAGTACTTC. This sequence encodes CASSGTGGNEQYF.

The V and J genes are TRBV4-1 and TRBJ2-2; no clear D. Germline loops: CDR1 MGHRA, CDR2 YSYEKL. The V end lost 3 bases, the J end lost 6 bases, and 8 bases lay between the germline ends. This CDR3 is 13 amino acids long. The CDR3, as DNA: TGCGCCAGCAGCCACGAAGCTTCCGGGGAGCTGTTTTTT. Protein product: CASSHEASGELFF.

The chain combines TRBV7-6 with TRBJ1-5; perhaps TRBD1 as D (5 bases). Trimming pared 2 bases from V and 5 bases from J, leaving 7 bases between. CDR3 length: 13 residues. Per germline, CDR1 SGHVS and CDR2 FNYEAQ. The CDR3 is CASSLQGYQPQHF. CDR3 DNA sequence: TGTGCCAGCAGCTTACAGGGCTATCAGCCCCAGCATTTT. Using reference TRBV7-6 and TRBJ1-5 for the parts outside the CDR3, the full variable domain is GAGVSQSPRYKVTKRGQDVALRCDPISGHVSLYWYRQALGQGPEFLTYFNYEAQQDKSGLPNDRFSAERPEGSISTLTIQRTEQRDSAMYRCASSLQGYQPQHFGDGTRLSIL.

This chain links TRBV14 with TRBJ2-2; D gene uncertain. V was shortened by 4 bases and J by 4 bases, with 10 bases between the two germline ends. Germline loops: CDR1 SGHDN, CDR2 FVKESK. This CDR3 spans 14 amino acids. The CDR3 region has the DNA TGTGCCAGCAGCCGGGCCGGTTCCACCGGGGAGCTGTTTTTT. The encoded protein is CASSRAGSTGELFF. The full variable domain, rest sourced from reference TRBV14 and TRBJ2-2, is EAGVTQFPSHSVIEKGQTVTLRCDPISGHDNLYWYRRVMGKEIKFLLHFVKESKQDESGMPNNRFLAERTGGTYSTLKVQPAELEDSGVYFCASSRAGSTGELFFGEGSRLTVL.

The chain links TRBV27 to TRBJ2-3, with TRBD2 matching over 12 bases. The length of the CDR3 is 16 residues. CDR1 is MNHEY, CDR2 SMNVEV, per germline (reference sequence). J lost 4 bases, V lost 4 bases, and 6 bases had no gene match. The CDR3 bases are TGTGCCAGCAGTTCTAGGACTAGCGGGGTAGCAGATACGCAGTATTTT. Amino acids: CASSSRTSGVADTQYF.

This CDR3 reads CASSLGADIYNEQFF. The CDR3 DNA reads TGTGCCAGCAGCTTAGGAGCGGATATTTACAATGAGCAGTTCTTC. This chain joins TRBV7-2 and TRBJ2-1, with TRBD2 as a possible D gene (5 bases). CDR1 SGHTA and CDR2 FQGNSA come from the germline V gene. The V and J ends lost 1 base and 4 bases respectively, with 11 bases between them. The CDR3 covers 15 residues.

The rearrangement joins TRBV7-9 to TRBJ1-2; D is uncertain. The CDR3 is made up of 13 amino acids. Trimming took off 2 bases at V and 4 bases at J, with 8 bases between the two ends. The germline gives CDR1 SEHNR, CDR2 FQNEAQ (reference sequence). CDR3 loop: CASSLLTGYGYTF. CDR3 nucleotide sequence: TGTGCCAGCAGCTTACTCACGGGCTATGGCTACACCTTC.

This clone has a handful of counts. The chain joins TRBV19 to TRBJ2-1; 9 positions match TRBD2. V dropped 4 bases and J dropped 6; count of bases not matched to a gene: 1. CDR1 LNHDA and CDR2 SQIVND come from the germline V gene (reference sequence). The CDR3 spans 13 residues. The CDR3 DNA sequence: TGTGCCAGTAGTAAACTAGCGGGCAATGAGCAGTTCTTC. As protein: CASSKLAGNEQFF.